This is a list of T cell receptor beta chains from one sample in a study of T-cell memory formation after mild COVID-19. Via MiXCR, TCRdb re-called the 5' RACE reads, giving one row per CDR3 protein. The sample consists of about 210,000 distinct CDR3 sequences, about 10% of them appearing once. The sequencing input was PBMCs or a T cell subset sorted from them (not recorded which). These receptors originate from a man younger than 35 who had mild COVID-19 (a few samples of this study predate the infection). Cell type and time point are not known. Both conserved end residues are part of each CDR3. The D gene is left open where the match is weak. Clone sizes are given selectively: once, few, many, or a class where the clone is expanded.

j_call: TRBJ2-1
v_call: TRBV5-4
d_call: NA
clone_size: many
cdr3_nt: TGTGCCAGCAGCTTCCGGGGTGAGCAGTTCTTC
cdr3_aa: CASSFRGEQFF

j_call: TRBJ2-2
v_call: TRBV7-9
d_call: NA
clone_size: many
cdr3_nt: TGTGCCAGTTCCCGTGACACCGGGGAGCTGTTTTTT
cdr3_aa: CASSRDTGELFF

j_call: TRBJ1-2
v_call: TRBV7-2
d_call: NA
clone_size: few
cdr3_nt: TGTGCCAGCAGCTTAGTTCCAGGTGCAGGGGGCTACACCTTC
cdr3_aa: CASSLVPGAGGYTF

j_call: TRBJ2-3
v_call: TRBV5-1
d_call: NA
clone_size: few
cdr3_nt: TGCGCCAGCAGCAGGGACAAAGCCACAGATACGCAGTATTTT
cdr3_aa: CASSRDKATDTQYF

j_call: TRBJ2-1
v_call: TRBV6-2/TRBV6-3
d_call: NA
clone_size: NA
cdr3_nt: TGTGCCAGCAAACTACGAGCGGGGCGGACAGATGAGCAGTTCTTC
cdr3_aa: CASKLRAGRTDEQFF

j_call: TRBJ2-1
v_call: TRBV4-2
d_call: NA
clone_size: few
cdr3_nt: TGTGCCAGCAGCCTCCGGTGGGAGTACTACAATGAGCAGTTCTTC
cdr3_aa: CASSLRWEYYNEQFF

j_call: TRBJ1-2
v_call: TRBV7-6
d_call: NA
clone_size: NA
cdr3_nt: TGTGCCAGCAGCCCCCCCGGGGGTGGCTATGGCTACACCTTC
cdr3_aa: CASSPPGGGYGYTF

j_call: TRBJ2-3
v_call: TRBV3-1
d_call: NA
clone_size: few
cdr3_nt: TGTGCCAGCAGCCCCTCGTTGGGAGGCAGCACAGATACGCAGTATTTT
cdr3_aa: CASSPSLGGSTDTQYF

j_call: TRBJ2-1
v_call: TRBV7-9
d_call: NA
clone_size: NA
cdr3_nt: TGTGCCAGCAGCTTAGCCAGTCGAAACAATGAGCAGTTCTTC
cdr3_aa: CASSLASRNNEQFF

j_call: TRBJ1-1
v_call: TRBV3-1
d_call: TRBD1
clone_size: few
cdr3_nt: TGTGCCAGCACTCCCAGGGGGGACACTGAAGCTTTCTTT
cdr3_aa: CASTPRGDTEAFF

j_call: TRBJ2-5
v_call: TRBV12-3/TRBV12-4
d_call: NA
clone_size: NA
cdr3_nt: TGTGCCAGCAGTTTACTAGCTAAAGAGACCCAGTACTTC
cdr3_aa: CASSLLAKETQYF

j_call: TRBJ1-4
v_call: TRBV5-1
d_call: NA
clone_size: few
cdr3_nt: TGCGCCAGCAGCCAGACCGCTGTCAATGAAAAACTGTTTTTT
cdr3_aa: CASSQTAVNEKLFF

j_call: TRBJ1-1
v_call: TRBV7-8
d_call: NA
clone_size: NA
cdr3_nt: TGTGCCAGCAGCTTTTTAAGCGGGACTGAAGCTTTCTTT
cdr3_aa: CASSFLSGTEAFF

j_call: TRBJ2-6
v_call: TRBV6-1
d_call: NA
clone_size: NA
cdr3_nt: TGTGCCAGCAGTGTTTCTAGGGCAACTCTCGCCAACGTCCTGACTTTC
cdr3_aa: CASSVSRATLANVLTF

j_call: TRBJ2-5
v_call: TRBV5-4
d_call: TRBD2
clone_size: few
cdr3_nt: TGTGCCAGCAGCTTTCAAACTAGCGGACAAGAGACCCAGTACTTC
cdr3_aa: CASSFQTSGQETQYF

j_call: TRBJ2-3
v_call: TRBV4-1
d_call: TRBD1
clone_size: NA
cdr3_nt: TGCGCCAGCAGCCAGAGGACAGGGATTGTGACAGATACGCAGTATTTT
cdr3_aa: CASSQRTGIVTDTQYF

j_call: TRBJ1-5
v_call: TRBV7-9
d_call: TRBD1
clone_size: NA
cdr3_nt: TGTGCCAGCAGCGCCCTCGGGACAGCTAATCAGCCCCAGCATTTT
cdr3_aa: CASSALGTANQPQHF

j_call: TRBJ2-5
v_call: TRBV20-1
d_call: NA
clone_size: few
cdr3_nt: TGCAGTGCTAGAGGGGCCTCAGGGCTGCAAGAGACCCAGTACTTC
cdr3_aa: CSARGASGLQETQYF

j_call: TRBJ2-7
v_call: TRBV23-1
d_call: NA
clone_size: few
cdr3_nt: TGCGCCAGCAGTCTTTGGGCCTTTTACGAGCAGTACTTC
cdr3_aa: CASSLWAFYEQYF

j_call: TRBJ2-3
v_call: TRBV2
d_call: NA
clone_size: NA
cdr3_nt: TGTGCCAGCAGTGCCCAGCTAGCCGGGTGGGATACGCAGTATTTT
cdr3_aa: CASSAQLAGWDTQYF

j_call: TRBJ2-2
v_call: TRBV9
d_call: NA
clone_size: few
cdr3_nt: TGTGCCTGCAGCCCATCCCGGGCCCAGAGCCTGTTTTTT
cdr3_aa: CACSPSRAQSLFF

j_call: TRBJ1-1
v_call: TRBV12-3/TRBV12-4
d_call: NA
clone_size: NA
cdr3_nt: TGTGCCAGCAGAGACGACAGGCCCCGAGAAGCTTTCTTT
cdr3_aa: CASRDDRPREAFF

j_call: TRBJ2-3
v_call: TRBV5-1
d_call: TRBD2
clone_size: NA
cdr3_nt: TGCGCCAGCTCGTCTAGCGGGGCGTTCGAAACAGATACGCAGTATTTT
cdr3_aa: CASSSSGAFETDTQYF

j_call: TRBJ1-2
v_call: TRBV12-3/TRBV12-4
d_call: TRBD1
clone_size: few
cdr3_nt: TGTGCCATCACACAGGGGAACTATGGCTACACCTTC
cdr3_aa: CAITQGNYGYTF

j_call: TRBJ2-1
v_call: TRBV12-3/TRBV12-4
d_call: NA
clone_size: few
cdr3_nt: TGTGCCAGCAGTCCACAGGGAGGCAATACGGGGCAGTTCTTC
cdr3_aa: CASSPQGGNTGQFF

j_call: TRBJ1-5
v_call: TRBV19
d_call: NA
clone_size: NA
cdr3_nt: TGTGCCAGTAGTTTGGGTTTCAATCAGCCCCAGCATTTT
cdr3_aa: CASSLGFNQPQHF

j_call: TRBJ1-2
v_call: TRBV7-2
d_call: TRBD1
clone_size: few
cdr3_nt: TGTGCCAGCAGCCCGGGACAGTTTATGGGCTACACCTTC
cdr3_aa: CASSPGQFMGYTF

j_call: TRBJ1-6
v_call: TRBV4-3
d_call: NA
clone_size: few
cdr3_nt: TGCGCCAGCAGCCAAACCCCCGGGAGCCCACCCCTCCACTTT
cdr3_aa: CASSQTPGSPPLHF

j_call: TRBJ2-5
v_call: TRBV15
d_call: TRBD2
clone_size: many
cdr3_nt: TGTGCCACCAGCAGAGATCCGAGCGGGGGGGCCGGAGAGACCCAGTACTTC
cdr3_aa: CATSRDPSGGAGETQYF

j_call: TRBJ2-7
v_call: TRBV12-3/TRBV12-4
d_call: NA
clone_size: many
cdr3_nt: TGTGCCAGCAGTTTCAGGCCCTTGGACTACGAGCAGTACTTC
cdr3_aa: CASSFRPLDYEQYF

j_call: TRBJ1-2
v_call: TRBV4-3
d_call: TRBD1
clone_size: few
cdr3_nt: TGCGCCAGCAGCCCGGACAGGGGGCGTAACTATGGCTACACCTTC
cdr3_aa: CASSPDRGRNYGYTF

j_call: TRBJ1-1
v_call: TRBV6-2/TRBV6-3
d_call: NA
clone_size: many
cdr3_nt: TGTGCCAGCAGTTCCCTAAAGGGTTCTTTTATGAACACTGAAGCTTTCTTT
cdr3_aa: CASSSLKGSFMNTEAFF

j_call: TRBJ1-1
v_call: TRBV20-1
d_call: TRBD1
clone_size: many
cdr3_nt: TGCAGTGCTACTCGACAGGGAAGGGTGGAAGCTTTCTTT
cdr3_aa: CSATRQGRVEAFF

j_call: TRBJ2-3
v_call: TRBV10-3
d_call: NA
clone_size: few
cdr3_nt: TGTGCCATCAGTGAGTCGAGCGGAGGTCGGTACACAGATACGCAGTATTTT
cdr3_aa: CAISESSGGRYTDTQYF

j_call: TRBJ2-1
v_call: TRBV10-3
d_call: NA
clone_size: few
cdr3_nt: TGTGCCATCAGTGCCCCTAGTAACAATGAGCAGTTCTTC
cdr3_aa: CAISAPSNNEQFF

j_call: TRBJ1-6
v_call: TRBV4-2
d_call: NA
clone_size: NA
cdr3_nt: TGTGCCAGCAGCCAAGATAGGGCTTCACCCCTCCACTTT
cdr3_aa: CASSQDRASPLHF

j_call: TRBJ1-3
v_call: TRBV12-3/TRBV12-4
d_call: TRBD1
clone_size: NA
cdr3_nt: TGTGCCGGCGGGGACAGAAAAACTGGAAACACCATATATTTT
cdr3_aa: CAGGDRKTGNTIYF

j_call: TRBJ2-3
v_call: TRBV6-5
d_call: NA
clone_size: few
cdr3_nt: TGTGCCAGCAGTTACGGGGGGGCGGGCACAGATACGCAGTATTTT
cdr3_aa: CASSYGGAGTDTQYF

j_call: TRBJ2-3
v_call: TRBV6-4
d_call: TRBD1
clone_size: NA
cdr3_nt: TGTGCCAGCAGTGAAACAGGGGGCATAAATACGCAGTATTTT
cdr3_aa: CASSETGGINTQYF

j_call: TRBJ1-1
v_call: TRBV7-2
d_call: NA
clone_size: few
cdr3_nt: TGTGCCAGCACCACGAGGGGCCTCCCTGAAGCTTTCTTT
cdr3_aa: CASTTRGLPEAFF

j_call: TRBJ2-1
v_call: TRBV5-1
d_call: TRBD1
clone_size: few
cdr3_nt: TGCGCCAGCAGCCCAGATGGACAGGTGAACCATGAGCAGTTCTTC
cdr3_aa: CASSPDGQVNHEQFF

j_call: TRBJ1-5
v_call: TRBV27
d_call: NA
clone_size: NA
cdr3_nt: TGTGCCAGCAGTTTACGATACGATCAGGCCCAGCATTTT
cdr3_aa: CASSLRYDQAQHF

j_call: TRBJ2-5
v_call: TRBV5-5
d_call: NA
clone_size: NA
cdr3_nt: TGTGCCAGCAGCTTTTTTCGTGGTCAAGAGACCCAGTACTTC
cdr3_aa: CASSFFRGQETQYF

j_call: TRBJ2-1
v_call: TRBV11-2
d_call: NA
clone_size: many
cdr3_nt: TGTGCCAGCAGCCTGAACAGGAATGAGCAGTTCTTC
cdr3_aa: CASSLNRNEQFF

j_call: TRBJ1-2
v_call: TRBV7-2
d_call: NA
clone_size: many
cdr3_nt: TGTGCCAGCAGTTCCGGACAGCTCTATGGCTACACCTTC
cdr3_aa: CASSSGQLYGYTF

j_call: TRBJ1-2
v_call: TRBV6-6
d_call: NA
clone_size: NA
cdr3_nt: TGTGCCGGACGATTTATTACAGGGTATGGCTACACCTTC
cdr3_aa: CAGRFITGYGYTF

j_call: TRBJ1-2
v_call: TRBV7-2
d_call: NA
clone_size: NA
cdr3_nt: TGTGCCAGCAGCTTACCCCCACAGGCGGGTGGCTACACCTTC
cdr3_aa: CASSLPPQAGGYTF

j_call: TRBJ2-4
v_call: TRBV7-8
d_call: NA
clone_size: many
cdr3_nt: TGTGCCAGCAGCTTAGGTCGGACTTCTAACATTCAGTACTTC
cdr3_aa: CASSLGRTSNIQYF

j_call: TRBJ1-2
v_call: TRBV10-3
d_call: NA
clone_size: NA
cdr3_nt: TGTGCCATCACCCCGGGGAGGGGTGACTATGGCTACACCTTC
cdr3_aa: CAITPGRGDYGYTF

j_call: TRBJ2-7
v_call: TRBV6-5
d_call: NA
clone_size: many
cdr3_nt: TGTGCCAGCAGTTACCGAGGTTTGGGGAGCGGGTACGAGCAGTACTTC
cdr3_aa: CASSYRGLGSGYEQYF

j_call: TRBJ1-1
v_call: TRBV7-7
d_call: NA
clone_size: many
cdr3_nt: TGTGCTAGCAGCGCGGACAGGAACACTGAAGCTTTCTTT
cdr3_aa: CASSADRNTEAFF